This T cell receptor (beta chain) was identified during a study of regulatory T cells in long-lasting Graves disease. Whole-study results and caveats: The sample size was small, and this may have reduced accuracy.

Researchers made TCR beta libraries by using iRepertoire HTBI primers and running Arm-PCR on CDR3 regions. As originally analysed: Some 57 TRBV and 13 to 15 TRBJ segments were identified across samples. TCRdb re-analysed the multiplex PCR reads in MiXCR, keeping a single row per CDR3 protein. TCRdb assigned the V and J calls; the authors' analysis was not used. The data show 300,000 to 400,000 distinct CDR3 sequences, about a sixth seen once. As for time point: newly diagnosed GD, antithyroid drugs for less than 3 months. The TCR library used RNA extracted from PBMCs. The EDTA tubes were filled with about 10 milliliters of drawn peripheral blood. This clonotype was counted at least ten times. What it recognizes is unknown. Sequencing used peripheral blood mononuclear cells (PBMCs), obtained at new diagnosis, from a patient treated with antithyroid drugs. The TCR originated in a female donor with Graves disease.

CDR3 in DNA: TGTGCCAGCAGCAGGATAGCGGGAATATGGGGCACAGATACGCAGTATTTT. Its translation: CASSRIAGIWGTDTQYF. V and J are TRBV11-1 and TRBJ2-3; 8 bases agree with TRBD2. Germline V lookup: CDR1 SGHAT, CDR2 FQDESV (reference sequence). This CDR3 has 17 amino acids. Trimming at V came to 5 bases and at J to 1 base, leaving 11 bases not matched to a gene.